This TCR beta chain was recovered during a study of breast tumors, draining lymph nodes, adjacent tissues. Axillary draining lymph nodes of breast cancer patients supplied the node samples. Using its own MiXCR run on the multiplex PCR reads, TCRdb lists one record per CDR3 protein. The sample carries about 270,000 distinct CDR3 sequences, 30% to 35% recorded once. On this clonotype itself: A much larger clone lies one base from this, so it may be a read error.

Sequencing was carried out using axillary lymph node tissue. The TCR was taken from a female donor with breast cancer. Some clones in this sample may be carry-over from other donors' samples.

CDR3 region: CVFAAVADTRYF. The CDR3 DNA sequence: TGTGTCTTTGCTGCAGTCGCCGATACGCGGTATTTT. V is TRBV30 and J is TRBJ2-3; D gene unclear. This CDR3 is 12 amino acids long. Germline V CDR1 and CDR2: GTSNPN, SVGIG (reference sequence).